This TCR beta chain was recorded in a study of monozygotic twins with inflammatory bowel disease. Study outcomes and limitations: The analysis did not separate different T cell subtypes. Findings did not support one strong IBD-associated signal or clonotype.

Details on this clonotype: The antigen is not known.

Germline V gene data show CDR1 as GTSNPN and CDR2 as SVGIG (reference sequence). This CDR3 contains 15 residues. A template switching step added UMIs, each with a 6-nucleotide sample barcode. Using the 5' RACE reads, TCRdb records one entry per CDR3 protein without DNA. This table lists around 380,000 distinct CDR3 sequences. The genes are TRBV30 and TRBJ2-1; the D call from TCRdb, TRBD1, cannot be confirmed without DNA. The clonotype comes from a human donor with ulcerative colitis or Crohn's disease, or a healthy co-twin of an affected twin (not recorded which). The sample comprised blood. The CDR3 sequence: CAWVPPRGSEYEQFF. The full variable domain, with the rest looked up from reference TRBV30 and TRBJ2-1, is SQTIHQWPATLVQPVGSPLSLECTVEGTSNPNLYWYRQAAGRGLQLLFYSVGIGQISSEVPQNLSASRPQDRQFILSSKKLLLSDSGFYLCAWVPPRGSEYEQFFGPGTRLTVL.